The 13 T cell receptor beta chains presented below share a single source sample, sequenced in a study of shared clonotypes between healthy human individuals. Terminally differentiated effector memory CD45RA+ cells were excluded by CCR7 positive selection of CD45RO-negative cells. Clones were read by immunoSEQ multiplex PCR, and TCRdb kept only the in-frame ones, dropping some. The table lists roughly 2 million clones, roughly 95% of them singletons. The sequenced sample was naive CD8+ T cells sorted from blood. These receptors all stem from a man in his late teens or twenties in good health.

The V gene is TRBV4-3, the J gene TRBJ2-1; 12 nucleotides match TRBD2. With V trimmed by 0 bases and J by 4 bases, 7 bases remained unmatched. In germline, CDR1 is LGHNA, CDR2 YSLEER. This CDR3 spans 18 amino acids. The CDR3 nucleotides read TGCGCCAGCAGCCAAGACGGACTAGCGGGGTCCCCATACAATGAGCAGTTCTTC. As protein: CASSQDGLAGSPYNEQFF.

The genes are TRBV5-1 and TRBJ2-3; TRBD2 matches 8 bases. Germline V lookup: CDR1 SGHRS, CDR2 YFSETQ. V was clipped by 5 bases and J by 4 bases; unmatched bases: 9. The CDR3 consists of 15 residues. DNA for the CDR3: TGCGCCAGCAGGCCGGGACTAGGTTTCCCAGATACGCAGTATTTT. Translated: CASRPGLGFPDTQYF. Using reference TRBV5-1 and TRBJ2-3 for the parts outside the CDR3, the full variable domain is KAGVTQTPRYLIKTRGQQVTLSCSPISGHRSVSWYQQTPGQGLQFLFEYFSETQRNKGNFPGRFSGRQFSNSRSEMNVSTLELGDSALYLCASRPGLGFPDTQYFGPGTRLTVL.

The CDR3 spells CASSELAGGPITDTQYF. CDR3 bases: TGCGCCAGCAGTGAGTTAGCGGGGGGGCCAATAACAGATACGCAGTATTTT. V gene TRBV10-2 combines with J gene TRBJ2-3; 11 bases are shared with TRBD2. Germline lookup yields CDR1 WSHSY and CDR2 SAAADI. J lost 3 bases, V lost 1 base, and 6 bases had no gene match. This CDR3 has 17 amino acids.

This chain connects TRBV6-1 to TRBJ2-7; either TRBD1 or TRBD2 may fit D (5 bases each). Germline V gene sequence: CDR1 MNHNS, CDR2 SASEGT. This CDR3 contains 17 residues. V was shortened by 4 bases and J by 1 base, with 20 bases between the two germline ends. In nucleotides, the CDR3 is TGTGCCAGCAGTGCTTCGCCGGGGACCGCCGTATCCTACGAGCAGTACTTC. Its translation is CASSASPGTAVSYEQYF.

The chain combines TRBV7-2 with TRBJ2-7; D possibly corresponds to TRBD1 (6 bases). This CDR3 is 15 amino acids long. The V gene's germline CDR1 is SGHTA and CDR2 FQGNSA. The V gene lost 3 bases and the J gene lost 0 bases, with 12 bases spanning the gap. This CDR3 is CASSLDGQSSYEQYF. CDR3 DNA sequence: TGTGCCAGCAGCTTGGATGGACAGAGCTCCTACGAGCAGTACTTC.

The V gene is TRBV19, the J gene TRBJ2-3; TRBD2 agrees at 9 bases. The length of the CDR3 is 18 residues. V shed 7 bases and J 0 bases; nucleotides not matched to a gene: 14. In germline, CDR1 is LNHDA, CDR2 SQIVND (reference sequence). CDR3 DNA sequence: TGTGCCAGTACGGAGCGGGGGGCCGTGGAATCTAGCACAGATACGCAGTATTTT. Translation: CASTERGAVESSTDTQYF. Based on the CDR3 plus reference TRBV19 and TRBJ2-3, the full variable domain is DGGITQSPKYLFRKEGQNVTLSCEQNLNHDAMYWYRQDPGQGLRLIYYSQIVNDFQKGDIAEGYSVSREKKESFPLTVTSAQKNPTAFYLCASTERGAVESSTDTQYFGPGTRLTVL.

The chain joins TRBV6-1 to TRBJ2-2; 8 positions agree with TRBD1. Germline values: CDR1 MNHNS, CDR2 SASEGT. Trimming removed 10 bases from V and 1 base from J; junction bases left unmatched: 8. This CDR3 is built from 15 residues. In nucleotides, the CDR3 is TGTGCCACAGACCAAGGGACAGGGAACACCGGGGAGCTGTTTTTT. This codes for CATDQGTGNTGELFF.

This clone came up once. The CDR3 nucleotides read TGCGCCAGCTCGCCTTTCTCCCGACTAGCCGCAGCCTACGAGCAGTACTTC. It codes for CASSPFSRLAAAYEQYF. The genes are TRBV4-1 and TRBJ2-7; TRBD2 matches at 7 bases. Germline CDR1 reads MGHRA; CDR2 reads YSYEKL. Trimming took 8 bases from V and 2 from J; bases not matched to a gene: 18. The length of the CDR3 is 17 residues.

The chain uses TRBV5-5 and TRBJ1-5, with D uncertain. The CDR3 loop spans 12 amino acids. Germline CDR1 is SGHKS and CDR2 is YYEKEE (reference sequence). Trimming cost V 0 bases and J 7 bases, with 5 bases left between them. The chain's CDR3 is CASSLGSQPQHF. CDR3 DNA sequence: TGTGCCAGCAGCTTGGGTTCCCAGCCCCAGCATTTT.

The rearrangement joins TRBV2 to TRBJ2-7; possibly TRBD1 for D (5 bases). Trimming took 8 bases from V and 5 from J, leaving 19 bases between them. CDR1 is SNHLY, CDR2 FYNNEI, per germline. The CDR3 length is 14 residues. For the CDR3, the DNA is TGTGCCAGCGCCGATCAGGGAAGTTCCGACGAGCAGTACTTC. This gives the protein CASADQGSSDEQYF. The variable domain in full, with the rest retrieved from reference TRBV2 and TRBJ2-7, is EPEVTQTPSHQVTQMGQEVILRCVPISNHLYFYWYRQILGQKVEFLVSFYNNEISEKSEIFDDQFSVERPDGSNFTLKIRSTKLEDSAMYFCASADQGSSDEQYFGPGTRLTVT.

CDR3 region: CASSEEAVETYEQYF. Here the CDR3 DNA reads TGTGCCAGCAGTGAAGAGGCAGTGGAAACCTACGAGCAGTACTTC. The chain carries TRBV6-1 and TRBJ2-7; D uncertain. The CDR3 runs 15 residues. Per germline, CDR1 MNHNS and CDR2 SASEGT. The V end lost 1 base, the J end lost 2 bases, and 12 bases lay between the germline ends.

The CDR3 protein is CASTKGPYGSGDTQYF. CDR3 coding DNA: TGTGCCAGCACTAAAGGGCCGTACGGGAGCGGCGATACGCAGTATTTT. The chain recombines TRBV2 with TRBJ2-3, with a tentative D call TRBD2 (6 bases). CDR3 size: 16 residues. Trimming left V 7 bases short and J 6 bases short, with 23 bases between. Germline-derived CDR1 and CDR2 are SNHLY and FYNNEI.

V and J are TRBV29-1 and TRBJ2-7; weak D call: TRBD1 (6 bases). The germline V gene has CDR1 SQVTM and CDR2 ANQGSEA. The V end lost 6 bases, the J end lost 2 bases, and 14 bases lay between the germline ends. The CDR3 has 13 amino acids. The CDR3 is CSVESGVPYEQYF. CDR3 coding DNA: TGCAGCGTAGAATCAGGGGTCCCCTACGAGCAGTACTTC.